These 18 T cell receptor beta chains originate from one sample sequenced in a study of identifying expanded T cells in peripheral blood. TCRdb keeps only in-frame clones here, not all; method: immunoSEQ multiplex PCR. The profile covers about 58,000 clones, with roughly 89% appearing a single time and 3% to 4.5% taken by the ten largest. Sequences were obtained from blood. The origin of the receptors is a person aged 18 to 75 in good health.

This chain joins TRBV9 and TRBJ1-4; D possibly corresponds to TRBD1 (6 bases). V dropped 4 bases and J dropped 9 bases, with 22 bases sitting between them. The germline gives CDR1 SGDLS, CDR2 YYNGEE. This CDR3 comprises 16 residues. CDR3 in amino acids: CASSQEIAGVKQKLFF. In nucleotides, the CDR3 is TGTGCCAGCAGCCAAGAGATCGCAGGGGTGAAGCAAAAACTGTTTTTT. Full variable domain (outside the CDR3, taken from reference TRBV9 and TRBJ1-4): DSGVTQTPKHLITATGQRVTLRCSPRSGDLSVYWYQQSLDQGLQFLIQYYNGEERAKGNILERFSAQQFPDLHSELNLSSLELGDSALYFCASSQEIAGVKQKLFFGSGTQLSVL.

A note on this clone: Other DNA sequences from this sample encode an identical CDR3 as well. This rearrangement joins TRBV5-6 to TRBJ1-3; 9 bases line up with TRBD1. The CDR3 length is 15 residues. V trimming: 4 bases; J trimming: 4 bases; junction bases outside the gene matches: 6. Germline V gives CDR1 SGHDT, CDR2 YYEEEE. CDR3 DNA sequence: TGTGCCAGCAGCCCCACAGGGGGCACCGGAAACACCATATATTTT. This sequence encodes CASSPTGGTGNTIYF.

The rearrangement joins TRBV6-6 to TRBJ2-7, with 10 bases that match TRBD1. Germline V gene lookup returns CDR1 MNHNY and CDR2 SVGAGI (reference sequence). This CDR3 has 15 residues. J lost 6 bases, V lost 3 bases, and 8 bases had no gene match. CDR3 nucleotides: TGTGCCAGCAGTTATTCCGGGACAGGGGTCTTCGAGCAGTACTTC. It is translated as CASSYSGTGVFEQYF.

The rearrangement links TRBV6-5 to TRBJ1-1; the D is unclear. The CDR3 spans 14 residues. Trimming removed 1 base from V and 5 bases from J, with 11 bases in between. Germline CDR1 reads MNHEY; CDR2 reads SVGAGI. The DNA for the CDR3 is TGTGCCAGCAGTTACTACCCGGGCCGAACTGAAGCTTTCTTT. It is translated as CASSYYPGRTEAFF.

Only one count was recorded for this clone. The chain employs TRBV4-3 and TRBJ1-2; D may be TRBD1 (5 bases). The CDR3 totals 13 residues. Germline-derived CDR1 and CDR2 are LGHNA and YSLEER. V shed 4 bases and J shed 3 bases, with 9 bases lying between them. The CDR3 loop reads CASSRTRDYGYTF. The CDR3 region has the DNA TGCGCCAGCAGCCGGACACGGGACTATGGCTACACCTTC.

This clone was picked up one time. This chain uses TRBV11-1 with TRBJ2-7; 9 nucleotides agree with TRBD1. The germline gives CDR1 SGHAT, CDR2 FQDESV (reference sequence). This CDR3 region has 15 residues. The junction had 7 bases not matched to a gene; V was cut back by 3 bases and J by 4 bases. CDR3 sequence reads: CASSLATGGRYEQYF. CDR3 nucleotide sequence: TGTGCCAGCAGCTTGGCGACAGGGGGAAGGTACGAGCAGTACTTC. Full variable domain (remainder filled in from reference TRBV11-1 and TRBJ2-7): EAEVAQSPRYKITEKSQAVAFWCDPISGHATLYWYRQILGQGPELLVQFQDESVVDDSQLPKDRFSAERLKGVDSTLKIQPAELGDSAMYLCASSLATGGRYEQYFGPGTRLTVT.

The chain has TRBV7-9 and TRBJ2-2; D might be TRBD1 (6 bases). CDR1 is SEHNR, CDR2 FQNEAQ, per germline (reference sequence). Trimming removed 5 bases at V and 5 bases at J, with 18 bases between. CDR3 length: 16 amino acids. CDR3 sequence (DNA): TGTGCCAGCAGCACCCCTCTACAGGGATATACCGGGGAGCTGTTTTTT. Translation gives CASSTPLQGYTGELFF. The full variable domain, with the rest looked up from reference TRBV7-9 and TRBJ2-2, is DTGVSQNPRHKITKRGQNVTFRCDPISEHNRLYWYRQTLGQGPEFLTYFQNEAQLEKSRLLSDRFSAERPKGSFSTLEIQRTEQGDSAMYLCASSTPLQGYTGELFFGEGSRLTVL.

This sequence joins TRBV5-4 and TRBJ1-2, with D hard to call. Germline V CDR1 and CDR2: SGHNT, YYREEE (reference sequence). The germline V and J ends were trimmed by 0 bases and 7 bases, with 16 bases remaining between them. The CDR3 is 15 amino acids. This CDR3 is CASSLVGGMLSGYTF. The CDR3 coding sequence is TGTGCCAGCAGCTTGGTGGGCGGGATGTTGAGTGGCTACACCTTC.

The chain has TRBV28 and TRBJ1-2, with D possibly being TRBD1 (5 bases). V was trimmed by 5 bases and J by 6 bases, leaving 16 bases between them. This CDR3 is built from 14 residues. Germline lookup yields CDR1 MDHEN and CDR2 SYDVKM. This CDR3 is CASSLRGEEDGYTF. In DNA, the CDR3 is TGTGCCAGCAGTCTCCGAGGGGAGGAAGATGGCTACACCTTC.

The chain couples TRBV28 to TRBJ2-7, with D possibly TRBD2 on 5 matching bases. The V end lost 5 bases, the J end lost 7 bases, and 21 bases lay between the germline ends. Looked up from germline, CDR1 is MDHEN and CDR2 is SYDVKM. This CDR3 contains 15 residues. The CDR3 here is CASSLRTLTTGEQYF. Here the CDR3 DNA reads TGTGCCAGCAGTCTGAGGACCCTCACGACGGGGGAGCAGTACTTC.

The V and J genes are TRBV7-2 and TRBJ1-5; a possible D gene is TRBD1 (5 bases). V dropped 0 bases and J dropped 4 bases, with 7 bases sitting between them. The CDR3 runs 14 residues. Germline V gene data show CDR1 as SGHTA and CDR2 as FQGNSA. CDR3 loop: CASSLAPGNQPQHF. The CDR3 bases are TGTGCCAGCAGCTTAGCGCCAGGGAATCAGCCCCAGCATTTT.

The chain couples TRBV7-3 to TRBJ2-5, with D perhaps matching TRBD1 (6 bases). The CDR3 spans 14 residues. Trimming left V 3 bases short and J 1 base short, with 9 bases between. Germline V gene data show CDR1 as SGHTA and CDR2 as FQGTGA. The CDR3 DNA is TGTGCCAGCAGCTTCACAGGGAGCCAAGAGACCCAGTACTTC. Translation: CASSFTGSQETQYF.

The chain is built from TRBV11-2 and TRBJ2-7, with D perhaps matching TRBD2 (5 bases). V was shortened by 1 base and J by 4 bases, with 5 bases between the two germline ends. Germline assignment: CDR1 SGHAT and CDR2 FQNNGV. The CDR3 runs 12 residues. CDR3: CASSLAGYEQYF. For the CDR3, the DNA is TGTGCCAGCAGCTTAGCGGGGTACGAGCAGTACTTC.

The chain carries TRBV9 and TRBJ1-2; D uncertain. The CDR3 runs 14 residues. Trimming took 3 bases from V and 8 from J, leaving 17 bases between them. Germline lookup yields CDR1 SGDLS and CDR2 YYNGEE. The CDR3 spells CASSEFNPLDGYTF. The CDR3 nucleotides are TGTGCCAGCAGCGAATTCAACCCTCTGGACGGCTACACCTTC.

The chain couples TRBV29-1 to TRBJ1-2; D is ambiguous. The V end lost 3 bases, the J end lost 8 bases, and 16 bases lay between the germline ends. This CDR3 region has 13 residues. The germline V gene encodes CDR1 SQVTM and CDR2 ANQGSEA. CDR3 sequence: CSVDRYSMNGYTF. The CDR3, as DNA: TGCAGCGTTGACAGGTACTCTATGAACGGCTACACCTTC.

The chain joins TRBV11-2 to TRBJ2-7; tentative D call: TRBD2 (5 bases). V was cut by 5 bases and J by 5 bases, with 10 bases left in between. This CDR3 contains 12 residues. Germline values: CDR1 SGHAT, CDR2 FQNNGV. The CDR3 bases are TGTGCCAGCAGCCGCGTGAGGGACGAGCAGTACTTC. This gives the protein CASSRVRDEQYF.

V and J are TRBV5-1 and TRBJ2-7, with 9 bases fitting TRBD2. Germline-derived CDR1 and CDR2 are SGHRS and YFSETQ. CDR3 size: 14 residues. V shed 4 bases and J 7 bases; nucleotides not matched to a gene: 9. The CDR3 region is CASSPTSGPTEQYF. CDR3 nucleotides: TGCGCCAGCAGCCCGACTAGCGGACCTACGGAGCAGTACTTC.

The V call is TRBV27, the J call TRBJ2-5; D is uncertain. The germline V and J ends were trimmed by 0 bases and 0 bases, with 2 bases remaining between them. The germline CDR1 and CDR2 sequences are MNHEY and SMNVEV (reference sequence). The CDR3 has 13 amino acids. DNA for the CDR3: TGTGCCAGCAGTTTATCGTACCAAGAGACCCAGTACTTC. This encodes CASSLSYQETQYF.